These 9 T cell receptor beta chains were all obtained from the same sample, sequenced in a study of T-cell reconstitution after alpha-beta-depleted transplantation in children. Unique molecular identifiers were used in preparing the TCRbeta library. MiXCR, run by TCRdb on the PCR reads, gives a single entry per CDR3 protein. Of a few hundred thousand distinct CDR3 sequences listed, approximately 13% are singletons. Material: PBMCs, mostly from graft donor cells, obtained 360 days after TCRalphabeta/CD19-depleted stem cell transplant. The receptors shown here come from a male patient between 10 and 17 years old who had a stem cell transplant for acute myeloid leukemia, so the T cells may come from the graft donor.

The table lists this clonotype with a few counts. This chain joins TRBV6-1 and TRBJ2-5; D not resolved. V gave up 6 bases and J gave up 2 bases, with 13 bases separating them. This CDR3 spans 14 amino acids. Germline CDR1 and CDR2: MNHNS and SASEGT. The chain's CDR3 is CASSGLSVQETQYF. The CDR3 DNA is TGTGCCAGCAGCGGTCTCTCGGTACAAGAGACCCAGTACTTC.

The V call is TRBV7-9, the J call TRBJ2-3, with TRBD1 matching 9 bases. V shed 5 bases and J 6 bases; nucleotides not matched to a gene: 12. Germline CDR1 and CDR2: SEHNR and FQNEAQ (reference sequence). The CDR3 spans 16 residues. The CDR3 is CASSPGTGKKMDTQYF. The CDR3 DNA reads TGTGCCAGCAGCCCCGGGACAGGGAAGAAAATGGATACGCAGTATTTT. The whole variable domain, filled in from reference TRBV7-9 and TRBJ2-3, reads DTGVSQNPRHKITKRGQNVTFRCDPISEHNRLYWYRQTLGQGPEFLTYFQNEAQLEKSRLLSDRFSAERPKGSFSTLEIQRTEQGDSAMYLCASSPGTGKKMDTQYFGPGTRLTVL.

V usage is TRBV29-1 and J usage is TRBJ2-4; 7 bases fit TRBD1. Germline lookup yields CDR1 SQVTM and CDR2 ANQGSEA. Germline trimming cut 6 bases from V and 4 bases from J; bases unmatched to any gene: 12. The CDR3 totals 15 residues. The CDR3 protein is CSVSDRDDWKNIQYF. For the CDR3, the DNA is TGCAGCGTATCCGACAGGGACGACTGGAAAAACATTCAGTACTTC.

This clonotype was seen more than once but under ten times. CDR3 nucleotides: TGCAGTGCTAGGGGAGGGGACCGGCTCTACGAGCAGTACTTC. This encodes CSARGGDRLYEQYF. The J gene is TRBJ2-7, the V gene TRBV20-1, with 7 bases aligning to TRBD2. J gave up 3 bases and V 3 bases, and 8 bases lay outside the gene matches. The CDR3 loop spans 14 amino acids. The germline CDR1 and CDR2 sequences are DFQATT and SNEGSKA (reference sequence).

This clonotype has a single count. The rearrangement uses TRBV5-8 and TRBJ2-5; 12 bases are a match to TRBD1. Per germline, CDR1 SGHTS and CDR2 YDEGEE. The V and J ends lost 4 bases and 5 bases, in that order; junction bases with no gene match: 12. There are 17 residues in the CDR3. CDR3 nucleotide sequence: TGTGCCAGCAGCCGACATATGGGACAGGGGGCATGGGAGACCCAGTACTTC. Translating it yields CASSRHMGQGAWETQYF.

The genes are TRBV24-1 and TRBJ2-1, with no clear D. Germline CDR1 is KGHDR and CDR2 is SFDVKD. V was cut by 7 bases and J by 10 bases, with 10 bases left in between. There are 11 residues in the CDR3. The CDR3 DNA sequence: TGTGCCACCAGCCCCGGGTGGGAGCAGTTCTTC. Protein product: CATSPGWEQFF.

V gene TRBV4-2 combines with J gene TRBJ2-7, with TRBD2 identical over 9 bases. Germline CDR1 reads LGHNA; CDR2 reads YNFKEQ. Losses at the gene ends were 1 base for V and 7 bases for J; bases not matched to a gene: 11. The CDR3 is made up of 16 amino acids. The CDR3 DNA is TGTGCCAGCAGCCAAGCGACTAGCGGAGCGATGACGGAGCAGTACTTC. Protein: CASSQATSGAMTEQYF.

This clonotype has a count of ten or more. The chain has TRBV5-1 and TRBJ2-2; 9 bases agree with TRBD2. V was pared by 6 bases and J by 0 bases, with 9 bases of the junction left unmatched. This CDR3 is built from 17 residues. CDR1 SGHRS and CDR2 YFSETQ come from the germline V gene. CDR3 sequence: CASTYDSGGANTGELFF. In nucleotides, the CDR3 is TGCGCCAGCACCTACGATAGCGGGGGAGCGAACACCGGGGAGCTGTTTTTT.

In DNA form, the CDR3 reads TGTGCCAGCAGCTTAGGGCTGGGTCAGATTACAGATACGCAGTATTTT. Its translation is CASSLGLGQITDTQYF. This chain links TRBV7-2 with TRBJ2-3; no definite D call. CDR3 length: 16 amino acids. Trimming stripped 1 base from V and 3 bases from J, with 14 bases between. Germline CDR1 reads SGHTA; CDR2 reads FQGNSA.